The rows below give T cell receptor beta chains drawn from one sample of a study of T cells in Graves' hyperthyroidism and ophthalmopathy. MiXCR was run by TCRdb on the multiplex PCR reads, yielding one entry per CDR3 protein. The data hold about 400,000 distinct CDR3 sequences, with about 15% observed a single time. Sample: blood. The receptor source for this set is a woman in her 30s with Graves' hyperthyroidism. CDR3s include the opening cysteine and the closing phenylalanine or tryptophan. Fields, in order: D gene, J gene, clone size, V gene, CDR3 DNA, CDR3 protein. D genes are given only for firm matches. Part of the rows lack a size; the others show once, few, many or a class for expanded clones.

d_call: .
j_call: TRBJ1-1
clone_size: many
v_call: TRBV28
cdr3_nt: TGTGCCAGCAGCCGGAACACTGAAGCTTTCTTT
cdr3_aa: CASSRNTEAFF

d_call: .
j_call: TRBJ2-1
clone_size: .
v_call: TRBV11-2
cdr3_nt: TGTGCCAGCAGCTTAGGGTACAGGGAAAGCAATGAGCAGTTCTTC
cdr3_aa: CASSLGYRESNEQFF

d_call: TRBD2
j_call: TRBJ2-3
clone_size: .
v_call: TRBV20-1
cdr3_nt: TGCAGTGCTATCTCCTCACGGACTAGCCGGAGGGATACGCAGTATTTT
cdr3_aa: CSAISSRTSRRDTQYF

d_call: TRBD2
j_call: TRBJ2-5
clone_size: many
v_call: TRBV24-1
cdr3_nt: TGTGCCACCAGTGATCCAGGGACTAGCGGGAACTGGCGAGAGACCCAGTACTTC
cdr3_aa: CATSDPGTSGNWRETQYF

d_call: .
j_call: TRBJ1-1
clone_size: .
v_call: TRBV7-9
cdr3_nt: TGTGCCAGCAGCTTAATGTTGGCGGACACTGAAGCTTTCTTT
cdr3_aa: CASSLMLADTEAFF

d_call: .
j_call: TRBJ2-5
clone_size: .
v_call: TRBV20-1
cdr3_nt: TGCAGTGCTCCGAAAGCCGGAGGGATATGGGGGGAGACCCAGTACTTC
cdr3_aa: CSAPKAGGIWGETQYF

d_call: TRBD2
j_call: TRBJ2-3
clone_size: many
v_call: TRBV6-1
cdr3_nt: TGTGCCAGCAGTGAAGCGCGAGCGGGGGACACAGATACGCAGTATTTT
cdr3_aa: CASSEARAGDTDTQYF

d_call: .
j_call: TRBJ2-7
clone_size: few
v_call: TRBV28
cdr3_nt: TGTGCCAGCACTCTGGGGACGGGTGGTAGCGACGAGCAGTACTTC
cdr3_aa: CASTLGTGGSDEQYF

d_call: .
j_call: TRBJ2-3
clone_size: many
v_call: TRBV29-1
cdr3_nt: TGCAGCGTTGACAGCCCTTTCACAGATACGCAGTATTTT
cdr3_aa: CSVDSPFTDTQYF

d_call: TRBD1
j_call: TRBJ2-3
clone_size: many
v_call: TRBV29-1
cdr3_nt: TGCAGCGGTGGGACAGGGGGCGCAGATACGCAGTATTTT
cdr3_aa: CSGGTGGADTQYF

d_call: .
j_call: TRBJ1-5
clone_size: many
v_call: TRBV20-1
cdr3_nt: TGCAGTGTACGGTACGGTAATCAGCCCCAGCATTTT
cdr3_aa: CSVRYGNQPQHF

d_call: .
j_call: TRBJ2-3
clone_size: few
v_call: TRBV18
cdr3_nt: TGTGCCAGCTCACCAGGGGAGGTTAGCACAGATACGCAGTATTTT
cdr3_aa: CASSPGEVSTDTQYF

d_call: TRBD2
j_call: TRBJ2-2
clone_size: few
v_call: TRBV7-2
cdr3_nt: TGTGTCAGCAGCTTAGTCGGGACTAGCGGCAACGCGAACACCGGGGAGCTGTTTTTT
cdr3_aa: CVSSLVGTSGNANTGELFF

d_call: TRBD2
j_call: TRBJ2-7
clone_size: few
v_call: TRBV19
cdr3_nt: TGTGCCAGCCCGGAGGGCGGGAGGTCCATGGGCTCCTACGAGCAGTACTTC
cdr3_aa: CASPEGGRSMGSYEQYF

d_call: .
j_call: TRBJ2-7
clone_size: once
v_call: TRBV6-1
cdr3_nt: TGTGCCTCGGGGGATTTGACCTACGAGCAGTACTTC
cdr3_aa: CASGDLTYEQYF

d_call: .
j_call: TRBJ2-1
clone_size: many
v_call: TRBV7-3
cdr3_nt: TGTGCCAGCAGCTTAAATGGGATCAATGAGCAGTTCTTC
cdr3_aa: CASSLNGINEQFF

d_call: .
j_call: TRBJ2-7
clone_size: many
v_call: TRBV20-1
cdr3_nt: TGCAGTGCTAGAGATCCCTCGCAGAACCCCTACGAGCAGTACTTC
cdr3_aa: CSARDPSQNPYEQYF

d_call: TRBD1
j_call: TRBJ2-3
clone_size: many
v_call: TRBV3-1
cdr3_nt: TGTGCCAGCAGCGCGAGGACAGGGGGCAGCACAGATACGCAGTATTTT
cdr3_aa: CASSARTGGSTDTQYF

d_call: TRBD2
j_call: TRBJ2-5
clone_size: many
v_call: TRBV20-1
cdr3_nt: TGCAGTGCTAGCGGACTAGCGGGAGATTCCGAGACCCAGTACTTC
cdr3_aa: CSASGLAGDSETQYF

d_call: .
j_call: TRBJ2-1
clone_size: many
v_call: TRBV2
cdr3_nt: TGTGCCAGCAAGTCAGGAGCCCACAATGAGCAGTTCTTC
cdr3_aa: CASKSGAHNEQFF

d_call: TRBD2
j_call: TRBJ2-7
clone_size: many
v_call: TRBV30
cdr3_nt: TGTGCCTGGACGGCCAGCGGGAGCTCCTACGAGCAGTACTTC
cdr3_aa: CAWTASGSSYEQYF

d_call: TRBD1
j_call: TRBJ1-2
clone_size: many
v_call: TRBV10-3
cdr3_nt: TGTGCCAGCCTGGGCAGGGGGCGAGGCTACACCTTC
cdr3_aa: CASLGRGRGYTF

d_call: .
j_call: TRBJ2-1
clone_size: few
v_call: TRBV10-3
cdr3_nt: TGTGCCATCGCTGAGCAGAGCTCCTACAATGAGCAGTTCTTC
cdr3_aa: CAIAEQSSYNEQFF

d_call: TRBD2
j_call: TRBJ2-5
clone_size: many
v_call: TRBV28
cdr3_nt: TGTGCCAGCAATAGCGCGGGAGTTCAAGAGACCCAGTACTTC
cdr3_aa: CASNSAGVQETQYF

d_call: .
j_call: TRBJ1-4
clone_size: .
v_call: TRBV28
cdr3_nt: TGTGCCAGCTTGCGAGGGGTCCATGAAAAACTGTTTTTT
cdr3_aa: CASLRGVHEKLFF

d_call: .
j_call: TRBJ1-1
clone_size: .
v_call: TRBV3-1
cdr3_nt: TGTGCCAGCAGCCAAGGTTCGTACACTGAAGCTTTCTTT
cdr3_aa: CASSQGSYTEAFF